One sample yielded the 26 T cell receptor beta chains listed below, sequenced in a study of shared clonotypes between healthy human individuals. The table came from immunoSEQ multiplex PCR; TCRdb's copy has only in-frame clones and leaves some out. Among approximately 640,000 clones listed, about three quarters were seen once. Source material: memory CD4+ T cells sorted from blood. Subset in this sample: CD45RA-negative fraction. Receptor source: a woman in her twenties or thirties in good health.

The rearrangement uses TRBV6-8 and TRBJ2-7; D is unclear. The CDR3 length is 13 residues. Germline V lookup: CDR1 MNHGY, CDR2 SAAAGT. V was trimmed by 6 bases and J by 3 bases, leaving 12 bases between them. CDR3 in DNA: TGTGCCAGCAGAACCGGCCCGGACTACGAGCAGTACTTC. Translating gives CASRTGPDYEQYF.

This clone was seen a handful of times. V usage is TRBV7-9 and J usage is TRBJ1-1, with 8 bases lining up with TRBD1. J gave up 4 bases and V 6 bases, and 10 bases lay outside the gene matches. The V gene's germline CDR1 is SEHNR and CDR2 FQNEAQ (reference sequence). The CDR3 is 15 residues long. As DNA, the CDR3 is TGTGCCAGCAGAAGGCAGGGGGCGCTGGGCACTGAAGCTTTCTTT. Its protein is CASRRQGALGTEAFF.

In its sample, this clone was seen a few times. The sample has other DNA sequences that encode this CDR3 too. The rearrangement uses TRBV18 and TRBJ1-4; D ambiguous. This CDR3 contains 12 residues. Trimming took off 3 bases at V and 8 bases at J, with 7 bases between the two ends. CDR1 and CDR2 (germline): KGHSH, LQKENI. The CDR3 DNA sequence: TGTGCCAGCTCACCCCAGCCGGAAAAACTGTTTTTT. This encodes CASSPQPEKLFF.

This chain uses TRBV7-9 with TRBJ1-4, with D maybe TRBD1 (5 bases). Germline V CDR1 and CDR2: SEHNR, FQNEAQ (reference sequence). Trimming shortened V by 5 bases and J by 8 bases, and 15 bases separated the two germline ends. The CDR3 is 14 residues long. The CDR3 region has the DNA TGTGCCAGCAGCCTCGGGACCCCTGGGGAAAAACTGTTTTTT. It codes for CASSLGTPGEKLFF.

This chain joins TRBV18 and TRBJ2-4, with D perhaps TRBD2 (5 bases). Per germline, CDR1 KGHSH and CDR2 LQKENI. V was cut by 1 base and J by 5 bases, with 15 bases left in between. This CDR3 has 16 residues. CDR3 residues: CASSPRSPGTQNIQYF. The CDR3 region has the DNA TGTGCCAGCTCACCACGTTCACCGGGAACCCAAAACATTCAGTACTTC.

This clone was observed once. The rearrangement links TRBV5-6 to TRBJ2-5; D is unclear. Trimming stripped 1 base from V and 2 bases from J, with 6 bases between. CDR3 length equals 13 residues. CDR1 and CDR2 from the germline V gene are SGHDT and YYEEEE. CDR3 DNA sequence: TGTGCCAGCAGCTTGTTACAGCAAGAGACCCAGTACTTC. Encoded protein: CASSLLQQETQYF.

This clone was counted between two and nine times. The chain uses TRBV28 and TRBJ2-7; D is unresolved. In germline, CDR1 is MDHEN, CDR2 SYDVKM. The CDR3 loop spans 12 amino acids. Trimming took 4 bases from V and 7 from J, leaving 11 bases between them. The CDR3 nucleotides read TGTGCCAGCAGTTCCTATCCGTGGGAGCAGTACTTC. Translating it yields CASSSYPWEQYF.

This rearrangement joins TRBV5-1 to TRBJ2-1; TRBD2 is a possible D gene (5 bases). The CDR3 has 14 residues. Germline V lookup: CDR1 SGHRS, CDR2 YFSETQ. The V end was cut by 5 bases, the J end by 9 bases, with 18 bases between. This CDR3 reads CASSGRTGVGEQFF. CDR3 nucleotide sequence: TGCGCCAGCAGTGGAAGAACCGGGGTTGGTGAGCAGTTCTTC.

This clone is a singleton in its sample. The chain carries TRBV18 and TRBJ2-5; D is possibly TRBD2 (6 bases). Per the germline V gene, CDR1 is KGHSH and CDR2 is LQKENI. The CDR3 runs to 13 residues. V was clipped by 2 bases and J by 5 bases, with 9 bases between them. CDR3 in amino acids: CASSPVGGETQYF. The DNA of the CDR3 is TGTGCCAGCTCACCAGTCGGAGGGGAGACCCAGTACTTC.

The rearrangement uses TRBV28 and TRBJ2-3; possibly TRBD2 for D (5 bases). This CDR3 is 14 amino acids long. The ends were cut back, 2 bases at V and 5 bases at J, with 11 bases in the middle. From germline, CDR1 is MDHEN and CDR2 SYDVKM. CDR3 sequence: CASSLIGEIDTQYF. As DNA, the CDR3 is TGTGCCAGCAGTTTAATCGGGGAAATAGATACGCAGTATTTT.

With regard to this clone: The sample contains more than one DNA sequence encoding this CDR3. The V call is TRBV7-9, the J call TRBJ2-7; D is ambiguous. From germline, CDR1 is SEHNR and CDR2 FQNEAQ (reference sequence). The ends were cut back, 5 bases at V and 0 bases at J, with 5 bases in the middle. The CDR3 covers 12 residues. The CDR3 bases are TGTGCCAGCAGCCCCCGCTCCTACGAGCAGTACTTC. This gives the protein CASSPRSYEQYF.

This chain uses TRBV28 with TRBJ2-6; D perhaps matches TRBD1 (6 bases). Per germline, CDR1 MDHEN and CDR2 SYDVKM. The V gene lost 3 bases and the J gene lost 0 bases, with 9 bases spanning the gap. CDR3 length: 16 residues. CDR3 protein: CASSFRGGSGANVLTF. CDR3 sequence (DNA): TGTGCCAGCAGTTTCAGAGGGGGCTCTGGGGCCAACGTCCTGACTTTC.

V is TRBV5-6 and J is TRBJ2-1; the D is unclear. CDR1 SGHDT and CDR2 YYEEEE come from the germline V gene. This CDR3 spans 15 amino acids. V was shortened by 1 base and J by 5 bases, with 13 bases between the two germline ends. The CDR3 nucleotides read TGTGCCAGCAGCTTGAGTAGCCACTCAAACAATGAGCAGTTCTTC. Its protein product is CASSLSSHSNNEQFF.

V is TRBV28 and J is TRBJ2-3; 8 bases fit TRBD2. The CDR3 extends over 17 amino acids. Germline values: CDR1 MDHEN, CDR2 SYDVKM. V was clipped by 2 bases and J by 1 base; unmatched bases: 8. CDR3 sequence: CASSLRSLAGGTDTQYF. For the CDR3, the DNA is TGTGCCAGCAGTTTAAGGTCGCTAGCGGGCGGCACAGATACGCAGTATTTT.

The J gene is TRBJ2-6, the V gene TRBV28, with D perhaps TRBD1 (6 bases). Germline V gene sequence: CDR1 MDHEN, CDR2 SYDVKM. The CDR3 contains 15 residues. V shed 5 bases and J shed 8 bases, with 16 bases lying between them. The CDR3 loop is CASSVQGPLSNVLTF. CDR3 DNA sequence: TGTGCCAGCAGTGTACAGGGTCCCCTATCCAACGTCCTGACTTTC.

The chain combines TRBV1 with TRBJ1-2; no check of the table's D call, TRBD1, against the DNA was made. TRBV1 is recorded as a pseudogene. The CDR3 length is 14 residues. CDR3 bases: TGCACCAGCAGCCAACTACAGGGGCCCTATGGCTACACCTTC. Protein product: CTSSQLQGPYGYTF.

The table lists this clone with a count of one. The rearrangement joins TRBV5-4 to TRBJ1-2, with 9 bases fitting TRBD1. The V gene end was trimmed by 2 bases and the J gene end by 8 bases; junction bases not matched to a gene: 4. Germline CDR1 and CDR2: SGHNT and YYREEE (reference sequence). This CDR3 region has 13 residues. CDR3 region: CASSLQGARGYTF. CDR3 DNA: TGTGCCAGCAGCTTACAGGGGGCTCGGGGCTACACCTTC. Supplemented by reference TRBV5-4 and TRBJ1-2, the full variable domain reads ETGVTQSPTHLIKTRGQQVTLRCSSQSGHNTVSWYQQALGQGPQFIFQYYREEENGRGNFPPRFSGLQFPNYSSELNVNALELDDSALYLCASSLQGARGYTFGSGTRLTVV.

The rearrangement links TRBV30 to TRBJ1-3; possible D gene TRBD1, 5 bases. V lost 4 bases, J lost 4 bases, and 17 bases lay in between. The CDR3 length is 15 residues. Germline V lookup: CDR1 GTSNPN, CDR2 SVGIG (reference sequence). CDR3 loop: CAWTTGTSGGNTIYF. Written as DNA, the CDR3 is TGTGCCTGGACTACCGGGACCTCGGGGGGAAACACCATATATTTT.

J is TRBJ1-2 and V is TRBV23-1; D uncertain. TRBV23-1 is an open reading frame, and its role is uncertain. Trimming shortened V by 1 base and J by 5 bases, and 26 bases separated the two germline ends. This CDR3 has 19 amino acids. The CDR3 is CASSQYPTTADIYWYGYTF. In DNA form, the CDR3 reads TGCGCCAGCAGTCAATATCCCACGACCGCGGATATTTACTGGTATGGCTACACCTTC.

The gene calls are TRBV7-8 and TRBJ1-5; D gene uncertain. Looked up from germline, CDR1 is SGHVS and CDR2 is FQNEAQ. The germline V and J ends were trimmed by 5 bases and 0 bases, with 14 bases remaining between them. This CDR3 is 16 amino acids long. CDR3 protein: CASSPKGWGSNQPQHF. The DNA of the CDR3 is TGTGCCAGCAGCCCAAAAGGGTGGGGTAGCAATCAGCCCCAGCATTTT.

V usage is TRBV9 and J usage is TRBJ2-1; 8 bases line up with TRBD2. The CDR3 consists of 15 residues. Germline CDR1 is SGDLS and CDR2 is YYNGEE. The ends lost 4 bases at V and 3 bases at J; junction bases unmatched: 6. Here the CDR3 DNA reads TGTGCCAGCAGCAAAAGTAGCGGGATCTACAATGAGCAGTTCTTC. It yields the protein CASSKSSGIYNEQFF. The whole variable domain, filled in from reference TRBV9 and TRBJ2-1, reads DSGVTQTPKHLITATGQRVTLRCSPRSGDLSVYWYQQSLDQGLQFLIQYYNGEERAKGNILERFSAQQFPDLHSELNLSSLELGDSALYFCASSKSSGIYNEQFFGPGTRLTVL.

For the CDR3, the DNA is TGCGCCAGCAGCGCGTTGGGGGGCGGGTCTGGGGCCAACGTCCTGACTTTC. It translates to CASSALGGGSGANVLTF. The rearrangement joins TRBV5-1 to TRBJ2-6, with D tentatively TRBD1 or TRBD2 (6 bases each). V was shortened by 4 bases and J by 1 base, with 15 bases between the two germline ends. The CDR3 sequence is 17 residues long. CDR1 is SGHRS, CDR2 YFSETQ, per germline.

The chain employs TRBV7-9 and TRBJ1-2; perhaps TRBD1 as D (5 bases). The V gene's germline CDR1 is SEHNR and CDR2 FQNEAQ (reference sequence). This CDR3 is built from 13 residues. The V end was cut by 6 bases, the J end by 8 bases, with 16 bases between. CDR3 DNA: TGTGCCAGCAGTCTGGACAACGGCGGGGGCTACACCTTC. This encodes CASSLDNGGGYTF.

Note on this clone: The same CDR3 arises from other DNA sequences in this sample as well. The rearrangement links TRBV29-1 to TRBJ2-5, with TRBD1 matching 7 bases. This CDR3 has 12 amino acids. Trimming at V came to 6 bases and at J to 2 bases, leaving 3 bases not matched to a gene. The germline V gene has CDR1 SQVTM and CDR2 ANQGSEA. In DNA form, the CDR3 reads TGCAGCGTGAGGACAGGTCAAGAGACCCAGTACTTC. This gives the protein CSVRTGQETQYF.

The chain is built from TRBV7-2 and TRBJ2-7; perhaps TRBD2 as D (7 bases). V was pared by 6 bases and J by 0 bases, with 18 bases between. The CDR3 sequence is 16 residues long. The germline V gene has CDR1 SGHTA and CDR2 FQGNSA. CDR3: CASSPPLGGLSYEQYF. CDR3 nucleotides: TGTGCCAGCAGTCCACCGCTGGGGGGGCTCTCCTACGAGCAGTACTTC.

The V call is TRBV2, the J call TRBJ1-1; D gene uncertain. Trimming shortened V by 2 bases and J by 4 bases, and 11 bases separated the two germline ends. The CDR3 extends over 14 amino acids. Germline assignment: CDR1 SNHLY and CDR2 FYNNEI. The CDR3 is CASSETAWSTEAFF. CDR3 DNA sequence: TGTGCCAGCAGTGAAACGGCCTGGAGCACTGAAGCTTTCTTT.